This T cell receptor (beta chain) was identified during a study of human T cells and chemical hapten exposure. Points from the study as a whole: PT1 expanded TCR numbers tracked positively with patch test score.

This CDR3 spans 12 amino acids. The ends were cut back, 10 bases at V and 9 bases at J, with 16 bases in the middle. Per the germline V gene, CDR1 is MNHEY and CDR2 is SVGAGI. From the RACE reads, TCRdb called clonotypes with MiXCR, one entry per CDR3 protein. The sample gives some 400,000 distinct CDR3 sequences, around 5.5% of which show up once; 2% to 3% is in the top ten. The time point here: pre-sensitization, week 0. As to treatment: therapeutic diphenylcyclopropenone sensitization with weekly scalp DPC. Drawing of blood took place ahead of applying each patch test. This clonotype was detected ten times or more. Its target is not known.

The sample in question was whole blood, obtained in connection with sensitization to the hapten diphenylcyclopropenone (DPC). The V call is TRBV6-5, the J call TRBJ2-4; either TRBD1 or TRBD2 may supply D (7 bases each). The clonotype originates from a woman between 45 and 65 years old with alopecia areata. Some clones in this sample may be carry-over from other donors' samples. CDR3 protein: CATHGRGGIQYF. CDR3 nucleotides: TGTGCCACCCATGGCAGGGGGGGCATTCAGTACTTC.